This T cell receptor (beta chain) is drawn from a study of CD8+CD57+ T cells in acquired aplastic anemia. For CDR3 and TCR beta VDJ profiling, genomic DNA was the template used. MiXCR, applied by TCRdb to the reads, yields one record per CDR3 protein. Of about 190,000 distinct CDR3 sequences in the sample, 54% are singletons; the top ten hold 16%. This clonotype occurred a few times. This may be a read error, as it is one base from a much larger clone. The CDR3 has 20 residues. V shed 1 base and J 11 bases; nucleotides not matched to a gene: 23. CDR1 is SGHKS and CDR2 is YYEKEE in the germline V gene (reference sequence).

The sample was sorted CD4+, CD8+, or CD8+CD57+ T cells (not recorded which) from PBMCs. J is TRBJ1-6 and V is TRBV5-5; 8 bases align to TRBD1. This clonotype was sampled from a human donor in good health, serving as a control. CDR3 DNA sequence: TGTGCCAGCAGCTTGCGGACAGGGAGAAGCTTCTTTGACGTAGCCGCACCCCTCCACTTT. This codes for CASSLRTGRSFFDVAAPLHF.